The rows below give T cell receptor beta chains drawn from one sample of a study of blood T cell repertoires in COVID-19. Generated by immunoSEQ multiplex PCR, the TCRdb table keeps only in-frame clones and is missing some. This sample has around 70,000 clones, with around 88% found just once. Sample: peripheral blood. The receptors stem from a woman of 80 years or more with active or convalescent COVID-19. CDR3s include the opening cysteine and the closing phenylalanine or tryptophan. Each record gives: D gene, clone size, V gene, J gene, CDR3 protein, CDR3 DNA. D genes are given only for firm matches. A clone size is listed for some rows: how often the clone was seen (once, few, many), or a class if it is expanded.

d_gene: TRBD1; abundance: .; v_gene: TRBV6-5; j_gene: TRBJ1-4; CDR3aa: CASSSTGGYEKLFF; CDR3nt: TGTGCCAGCAGTTCGACAGGGGGCTATGAAAAACTGTTTTTT
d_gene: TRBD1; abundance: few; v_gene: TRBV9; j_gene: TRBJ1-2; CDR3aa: CASSVGQGNYGYTF; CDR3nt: TGTGCCAGCAGCGTAGGACAGGGGAACTATGGCTACACCTTC
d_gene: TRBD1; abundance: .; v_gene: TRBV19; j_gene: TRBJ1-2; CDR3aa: CASSKGQGYGYTF; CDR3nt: TGTGCCAGTAGTAAGGGACAGGGGTATGGCTACACCTTC
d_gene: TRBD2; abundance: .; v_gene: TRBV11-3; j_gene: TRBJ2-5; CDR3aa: CASSLFSGLAGWQETQYF; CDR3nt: TGTGCCAGCAGCTTATTCTCGGGACTAGCGGGTTGGCAAGAGACCCAGTACTTC
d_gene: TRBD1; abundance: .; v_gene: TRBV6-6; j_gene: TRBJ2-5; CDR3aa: CASSYTTPGQGGTQYF; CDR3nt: TGTGCCAGCAGTTACACCACACCCGGACAGGGTGGGACCCAGTACTTC
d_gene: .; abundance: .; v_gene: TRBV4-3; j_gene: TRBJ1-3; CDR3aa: CASSQQGVSGNTIYF; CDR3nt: TGCGCCAGCAGCCAACAAGGGGTCTCTGGAAACACCATATATTTT
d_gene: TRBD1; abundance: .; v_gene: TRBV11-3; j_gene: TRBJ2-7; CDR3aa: CASSLGRDRDEQYF; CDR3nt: TGTGCCAGCAGCTTAGGCCGGGACAGGGACGAGCAGTACTTC
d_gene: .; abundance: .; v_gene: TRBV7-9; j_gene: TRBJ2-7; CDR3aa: CASRPLSGRGYEQYF; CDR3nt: TGTGCCAGCAGGCCCCTTAGTGGGAGAGGCTACGAGCAGTACTTC
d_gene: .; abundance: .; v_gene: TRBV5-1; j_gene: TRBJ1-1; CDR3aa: CASSAPKGESTEAFF; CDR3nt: TGCGCCAGCAGCGCCCCGAAGGGGGAATCGACTGAAGCTTTCTTT
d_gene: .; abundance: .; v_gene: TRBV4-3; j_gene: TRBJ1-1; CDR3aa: CASSQVRGQTEAFF; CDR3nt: TGCGCCAGCAGCCAAGTGCGGGGGCAAACTGAAGCTTTCTTT
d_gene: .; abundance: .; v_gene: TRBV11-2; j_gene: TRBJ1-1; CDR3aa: CASSPWGVNTEAFF; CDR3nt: TGTGCCAGCAGCCCGTGGGGGGTGAACACTGAAGCTTTCTTT
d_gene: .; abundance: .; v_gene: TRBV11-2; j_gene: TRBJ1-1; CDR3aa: CASSLGGGRGTEAFF; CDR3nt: TGTGCCAGCAGCTTAGGGGGAGGGAGGGGCACTGAAGCTTTCTTT
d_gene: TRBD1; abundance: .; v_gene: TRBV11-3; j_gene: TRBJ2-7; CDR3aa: CASRLLEGDRATYEQYF; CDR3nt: TGTGCCAGCAGGCTATTAGAGGGGGACAGGGCTACCTACGAGCAGTACTTC
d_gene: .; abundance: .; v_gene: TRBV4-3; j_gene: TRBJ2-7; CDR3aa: CASSQSMRGGDEQYF; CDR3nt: TGCGCCAGCAGCCAGTCTATGAGAGGGGGAGACGAGCAGTACTTC
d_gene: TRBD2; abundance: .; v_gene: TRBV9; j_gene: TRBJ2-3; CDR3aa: CASSVVASGGPSTDTQYF; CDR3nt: TGTGCCAGCAGCGTAGTGGCTAGCGGGGGACCCAGCACAGATACGCAGTATTTT
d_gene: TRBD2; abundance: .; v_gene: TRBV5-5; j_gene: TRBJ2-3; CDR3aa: CASSSGLAGGQADTQYF; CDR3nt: TGTGCCAGCAGCTCGGGACTAGCGGGGGGGCAGGCAGATACGCAGTATTTT
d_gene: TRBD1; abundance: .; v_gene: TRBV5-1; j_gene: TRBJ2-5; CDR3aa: CASSRQGAGETQYF; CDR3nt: TGCGCCAGCAGCAGACAGGGGGCTGGAGAGACCCAGTACTTC
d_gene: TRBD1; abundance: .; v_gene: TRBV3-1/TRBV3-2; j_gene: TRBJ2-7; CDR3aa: CASSQATGDLYEQYF; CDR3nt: TGTGCCAGCAGCCAGGCCACAGGGGACCTCTACGAGCAGTACTTC
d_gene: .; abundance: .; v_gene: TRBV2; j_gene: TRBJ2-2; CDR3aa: CASMLGVGGELFF; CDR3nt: TGTGCCAGCATGCTCGGGGTCGGCGGGGAGCTGTTTTTT
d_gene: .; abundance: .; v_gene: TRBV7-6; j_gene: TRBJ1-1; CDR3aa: CASSLGGRTVEAFF; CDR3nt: TGTGCCAGCAGCTTAGGGGGTCGGACAGTTGAAGCTTTCTTT
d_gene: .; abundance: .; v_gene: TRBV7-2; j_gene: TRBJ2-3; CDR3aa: CASSIGRRATDTQYF; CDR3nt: TGTGCCAGCAGTATAGGGAGGAGGGCCACAGATACGCAGTATTTT
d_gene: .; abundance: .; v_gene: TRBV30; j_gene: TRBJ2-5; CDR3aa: CAWSGGALKSQYF; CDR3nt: TGTGCCTGGAGTGGCGGGGCTTTAAAGTCCCAGTACTTC
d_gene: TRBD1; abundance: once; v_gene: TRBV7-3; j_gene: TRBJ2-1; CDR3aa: CASSPKDRVSGSEQFF; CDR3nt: TGTGCCAGCAGCCCCAAGGACAGGGTTTCGGGGAGTGAGCAGTTCTTC
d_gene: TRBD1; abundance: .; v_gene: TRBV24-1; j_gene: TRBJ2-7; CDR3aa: CATSDSSTGGDEQYF; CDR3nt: TGTGCCACCAGTGATTCTAGCACAGGGGGAGACGAGCAGTACTTC
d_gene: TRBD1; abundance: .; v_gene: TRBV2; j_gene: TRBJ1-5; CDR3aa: CASRGQGTQPQHF; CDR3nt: TGTGCCAGCAGGGGACAGGGGACTCAGCCCCAGCATTTT
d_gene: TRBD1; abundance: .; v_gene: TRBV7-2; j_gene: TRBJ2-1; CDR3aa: CASSQGAQDRRSYNEQFF; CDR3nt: TGTGCCAGCAGCCAGGGGGCGCAGGACAGACGCTCCTACAATGAGCAGTTCTTC
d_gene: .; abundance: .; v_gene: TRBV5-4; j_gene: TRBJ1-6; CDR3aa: CASSFQGNNSPLHF; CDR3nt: TGTGCCAGCAGCTTCCAGGGGAACAATTCACCCCTCCACTTT
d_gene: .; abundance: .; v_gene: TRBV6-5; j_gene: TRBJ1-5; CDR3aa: CASSPQTGIFHF; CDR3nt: TGTGCCAGCTCCCCACAGACCGGAATTTTTCATTTT
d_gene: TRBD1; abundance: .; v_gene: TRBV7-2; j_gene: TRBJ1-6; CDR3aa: CASSSSGTENSPLHF; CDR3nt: TGTGCCAGCAGCTCGTCCGGGACAGAGAATTCACCCCTCCACTTT
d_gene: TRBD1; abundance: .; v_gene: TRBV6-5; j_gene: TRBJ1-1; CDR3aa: CATPTGEAEAFF; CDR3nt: TGTGCCACCCCGACAGGGGAGGCTGAAGCTTTCTTT
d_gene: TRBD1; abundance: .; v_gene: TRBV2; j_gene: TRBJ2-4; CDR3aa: CARTQGSSKNIQYF; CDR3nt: TGTGCCAGAACACAGGGGTCCTCCAAAAACATTCAGTACTTC
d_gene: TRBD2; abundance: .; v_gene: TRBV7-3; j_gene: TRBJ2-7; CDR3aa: CASSSKRILAGGIPYEQYF; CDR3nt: TGTGCCAGCAGCTCCAAGAGGATACTAGCGGGAGGGATTCCCTACGAGCAGTACTTC